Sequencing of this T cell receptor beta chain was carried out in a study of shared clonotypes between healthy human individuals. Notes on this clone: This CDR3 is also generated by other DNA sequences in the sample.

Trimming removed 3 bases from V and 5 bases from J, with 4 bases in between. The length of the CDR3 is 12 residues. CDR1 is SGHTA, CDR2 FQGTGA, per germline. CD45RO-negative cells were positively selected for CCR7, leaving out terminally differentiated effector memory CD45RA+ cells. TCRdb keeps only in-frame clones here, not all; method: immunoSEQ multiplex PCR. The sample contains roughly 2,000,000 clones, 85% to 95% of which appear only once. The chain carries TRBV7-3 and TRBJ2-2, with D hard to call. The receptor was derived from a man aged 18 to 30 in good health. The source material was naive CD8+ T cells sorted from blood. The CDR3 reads CASSLGTGELFF. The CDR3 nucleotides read TGTGCCAGCAGCTTGGGTACCGGGGAGCTGTTTTTT.